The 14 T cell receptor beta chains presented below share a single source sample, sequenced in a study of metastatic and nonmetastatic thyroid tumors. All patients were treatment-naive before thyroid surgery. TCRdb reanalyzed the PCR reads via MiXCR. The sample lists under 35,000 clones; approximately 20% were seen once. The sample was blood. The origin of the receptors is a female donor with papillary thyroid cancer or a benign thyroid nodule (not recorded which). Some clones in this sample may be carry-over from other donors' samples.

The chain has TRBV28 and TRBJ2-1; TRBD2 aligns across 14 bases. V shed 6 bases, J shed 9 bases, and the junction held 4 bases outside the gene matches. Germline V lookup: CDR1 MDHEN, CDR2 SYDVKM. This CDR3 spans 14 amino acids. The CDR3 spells CASSGTSGGSEQFF. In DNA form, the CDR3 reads TGTGCCAGCAGCGGGACTAGCGGGGGCAGTGAGCAGTTCTTC.

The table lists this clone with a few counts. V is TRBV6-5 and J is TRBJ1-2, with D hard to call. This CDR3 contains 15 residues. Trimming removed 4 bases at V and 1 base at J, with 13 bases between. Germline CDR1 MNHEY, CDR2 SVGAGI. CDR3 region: CASSSLATNNYGYTF. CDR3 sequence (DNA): TGTGCCAGCAGTTCCCTCGCGACTAATAACTATGGCTACACCTTC.

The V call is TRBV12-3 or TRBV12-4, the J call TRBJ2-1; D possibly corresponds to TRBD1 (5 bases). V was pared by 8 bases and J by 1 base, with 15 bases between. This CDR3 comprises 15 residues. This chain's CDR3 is CASCLGVVSYNEQFF. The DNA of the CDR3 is TGTGCCAGCTGCTTAGGGGTGGTATCCTACAATGAGCAGTTCTTC.

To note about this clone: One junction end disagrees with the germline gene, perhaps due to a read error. The CDR3 is CASSRRQGTDNEQFF. The CDR3, as DNA: TGTGCTAGCAGCCGCCGACAGGGAACTGACAATGAGCAGTTCTTC. The chain has TRBV7-7 and TRBJ2-1, with TRBD1 identical over 7 bases. Germline V gene lookup returns CDR1 SSHAT and CDR2 FNYEAQ (reference sequence). The CDR3 is 15 residues long.

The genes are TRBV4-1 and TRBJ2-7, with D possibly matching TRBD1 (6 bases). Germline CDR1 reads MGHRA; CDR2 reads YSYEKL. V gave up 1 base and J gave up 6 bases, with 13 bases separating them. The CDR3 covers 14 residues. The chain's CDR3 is CASSQVQGGSEQYF. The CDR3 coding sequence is TGCGCCAGCAGCCAAGTACAGGGTGGGTCCGAGCAGTACTTC.

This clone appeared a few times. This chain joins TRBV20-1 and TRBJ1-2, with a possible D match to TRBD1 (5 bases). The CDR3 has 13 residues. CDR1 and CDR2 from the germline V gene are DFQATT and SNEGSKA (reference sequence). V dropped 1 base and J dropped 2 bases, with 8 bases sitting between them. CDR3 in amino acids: CSARATVNYGYTF. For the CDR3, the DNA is TGCAGTGCTAGAGCGACAGTAAACTATGGCTACACCTTC.

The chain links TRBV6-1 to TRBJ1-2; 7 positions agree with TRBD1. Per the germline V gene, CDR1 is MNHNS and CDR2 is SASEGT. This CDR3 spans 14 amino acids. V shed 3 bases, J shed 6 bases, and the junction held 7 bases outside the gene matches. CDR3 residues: CASSDIQGKDGYTF. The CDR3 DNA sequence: TGTGCCAGCAGTGACATACAGGGGAAGGATGGCTACACCTTC.

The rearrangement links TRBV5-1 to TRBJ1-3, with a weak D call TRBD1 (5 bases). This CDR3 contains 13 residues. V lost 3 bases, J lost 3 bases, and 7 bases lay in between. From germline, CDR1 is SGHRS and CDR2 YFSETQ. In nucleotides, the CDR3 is TGCGCCAGCAGCTCGGACATTGGAAACACCATATATTTT. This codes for CASSSDIGNTIYF.

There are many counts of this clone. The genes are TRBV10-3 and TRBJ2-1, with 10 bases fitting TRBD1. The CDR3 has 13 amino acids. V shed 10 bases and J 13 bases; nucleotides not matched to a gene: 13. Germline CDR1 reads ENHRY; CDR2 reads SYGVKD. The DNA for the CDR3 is TGTGCCACCTTACCCGGGACAGGGGATCATCAGTTCTTC. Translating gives CATLPGTGDHQFF.

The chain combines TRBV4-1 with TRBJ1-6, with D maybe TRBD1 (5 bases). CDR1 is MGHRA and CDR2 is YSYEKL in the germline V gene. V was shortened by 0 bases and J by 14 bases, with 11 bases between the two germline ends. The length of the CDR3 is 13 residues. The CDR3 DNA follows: TGCGCCAGCAGCCAAGACAGGGAGCTCACCCTCCACTTT. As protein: CASSQDRELTLHF.

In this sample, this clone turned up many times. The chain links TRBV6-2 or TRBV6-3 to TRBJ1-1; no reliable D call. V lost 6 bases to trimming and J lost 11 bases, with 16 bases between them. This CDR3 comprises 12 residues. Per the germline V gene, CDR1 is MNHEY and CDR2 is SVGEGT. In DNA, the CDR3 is TGTGCCAGCAGCAACACCTGGACCGGTGCTTTCTTT. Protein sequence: CASSNTWTGAFF.

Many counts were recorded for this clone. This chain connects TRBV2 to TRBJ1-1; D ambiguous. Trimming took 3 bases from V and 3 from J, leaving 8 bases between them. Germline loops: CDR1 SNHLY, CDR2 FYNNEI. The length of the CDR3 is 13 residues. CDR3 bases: TGTGCCAGCAGTGACAGCCATTACACTGAAGCTTTCTTT. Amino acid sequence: CASSDSHYTEAFF.

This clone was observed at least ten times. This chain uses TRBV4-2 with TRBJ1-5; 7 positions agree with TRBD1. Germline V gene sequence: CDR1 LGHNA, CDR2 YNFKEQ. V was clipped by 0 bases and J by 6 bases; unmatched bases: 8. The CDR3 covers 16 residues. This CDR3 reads CASSQDYLQGGQPQHF. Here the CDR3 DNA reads TGTGCCAGCAGCCAAGATTATCTGCAGGGGGGTCAGCCCCAGCATTTT.

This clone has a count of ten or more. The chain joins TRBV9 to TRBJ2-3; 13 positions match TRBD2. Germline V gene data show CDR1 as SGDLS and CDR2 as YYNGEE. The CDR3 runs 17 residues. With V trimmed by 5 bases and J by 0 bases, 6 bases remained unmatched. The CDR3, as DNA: TGTGCCAGCAGTGCCGGGACTAGCGGGGCTAGCACAGATACGCAGTATTTT. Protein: CASSAGTSGASTDTQYF. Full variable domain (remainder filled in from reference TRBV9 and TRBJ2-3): DSGVTQTPKHLITATGQRVTLRCSPRSGDLSVYWYQQSLDQGLQFLIQYYNGEERAKGNILERFSAQQFPDLHSELNLSSLELGDSALYFCASSAGTSGASTDTQYFGPGTRLTVL.